The 9 T cell receptor beta chains given below trace back to one sample, sequenced in a study of blood T cell repertoires in COVID-19. This table comes from immunoSEQ multiplex PCR, and its TCRdb copy is limited to in-frame clones, with some not included. The sample has some 250,000 clones, roughly 87% seen once. Sequenced sample: peripheral blood. Receptors were obtained from a man aged 55 to 70 who had recovered from COVID-19.

This chain joins TRBV19 and TRBJ2-1, with TRBD2 identical over 8 bases. The V segment lost 4 bases and the J segment 9 bases; nucleotides outside the gene matches: 14. The CDR3 has 16 residues. Germline CDR1 and CDR2: LNHDA and SQIVND (reference sequence). CDR3 region: CASSTKKPGGPGEQFF. The CDR3 region has the DNA TGTGCCAGTAGTACCAAGAAACCGGGGGGGCCGGGTGAGCAGTTCTTC.

The rearrangement joins TRBV28 to TRBJ1-6, with 7 bases aligning to TRBD1. Looked up from germline, CDR1 is MDHEN and CDR2 is SYDVKM. This CDR3 is built from 18 residues. The V gene end was trimmed by 3 bases and the J gene end by 0 bases; junction bases not matched to a gene: 8. CDR3 DNA sequence: TGTGCCAGCAGTTTTGGGACAGCAGGACTCTCCTATAATTCACCCCTCCACTTT. Its protein is CASSFGTAGLSYNSPLHF.

The gene calls are TRBV7-9 and TRBJ2-7; maybe TRBD1 (6 bases). V lost 2 bases, J lost 1 base, and 9 bases lay in between. Looked up from germline, CDR1 is SEHNR and CDR2 is FQNEAQ (reference sequence). This CDR3 region has 14 residues. The CDR3 sequence: CASSLTQGSYEQYF. The CDR3 coding sequence is TGTGCCAGCAGCTTAACGCAGGGGTCCTACGAGCAGTACTTC. The complete variable domain, with remaining parts taken from reference TRBV7-9 and TRBJ2-7, reads DTGVSQNPRHKITKRGQNVTFRCDPISEHNRLYWYRQTLGQGPEFLTYFQNEAQLEKSRLLSDRFSAERPKGSFSTLEIQRTEQGDSAMYLCASSLTQGSYEQYFGPGTRLTVT.

The J gene is TRBJ2-2, the V gene TRBV18; 7 bases align to TRBD1. The CDR3 length is 16 residues. The trim removed 4 bases at V and 1 base at J, leaving 6 bases unmatched. Germline CDR1 and CDR2: KGHSH and LQKENI. The chain's CDR3 is CASSRNTGENTGELFF. CDR3 bases: TGTGCCAGCTCACGCAACACAGGGGAGAACACCGGGGAGCTGTTTTTT.

This chain connects TRBV15 to TRBJ2-1, with 9 bases identical to TRBD2. Trimming took 1 base from V and 4 from J; bases not matched to a gene: 2. CDR1 and CDR2 (germline): LNHNV, YYDKDF (reference sequence). This CDR3 has 15 residues. CDR3 nucleotide sequence: TGTGCCACCAGCAGAGCCAGCGGGGGGTACAATGAGCAGTTCTTC. This codes for CATSRASGGYNEQFF.

The chain has TRBV6-5 and TRBJ2-2, with 9 bases matching TRBD1. Germline CDR1 MNHEY, CDR2 SVGAGI. The CDR3 runs 14 residues. Trimming took 7 bases from V and 3 from J; bases not matched to a gene: 3. The CDR3 loop reads CASKRDRDTGELFF. The CDR3 coding sequence is TGTGCCAGCAAAAGGGACAGGGACACCGGGGAGCTGTTTTTT.

This CDR3 is CASSPRESSNQPQHF. In DNA, the CDR3 is TGTGCCAGCTCACCCCGGGAGTCAAGCAATCAGCCCCAGCATTTT. The rearrangement uses TRBV18 and TRBJ1-5, with D hard to call. Germline V gene sequence: CDR1 KGHSH, CDR2 LQKENI. The CDR3 extends over 15 amino acids. Trimming left V 3 bases short and J 1 base short, with 10 bases between. Variable domain in full (rest from reference TRBV18 and TRBJ1-5): NAGVMQNPRHLVRRRGQEARLRCSPMKGHSHVYWYRQLPEEGLKFMVYLQKENIIDESGMPKERFSAEFPKEGPSILRIQQVVRGDSAAYFCASSPRESSNQPQHFGDGTRLSIL.

This clone was counted between two and nine times. The chain uses TRBV14 and TRBJ2-1; 8 nucleotides align to TRBD1. Germline CDR1 and CDR2: SGHDN and FVKESK. CDR3 length: 15 residues. J was trimmed by 2 bases and V by 0 bases; bases with no gene match: 0. The CDR3 DNA sequence: TGTGCCAGCAGCCAAGACAGGGGGCCCTACAATGAGCAGTTCTTC. Translating it yields CASSQDRGPYNEQFF. Supplemented by reference TRBV14 and TRBJ2-1, the full variable domain reads EAGVTQFPSHSVIEKGQTVTLRCDPISGHDNLYWYRRVMGKEIKFLLHFVKESKQDESGMPNNRFLAERTGGTYSTLKVQPAELEDSGVYFCASSQDRGPYNEQFFGPGTRLTVL.

V usage is TRBV6-2 or TRBV6-3 and J usage is TRBJ1-5; possibly TRBD1 for D (5 bases). Per the germline V gene, CDR1 is MNHEY and CDR2 is SVGEGT. The CDR3 is 14 amino acids. V lost 2 bases to trimming and J lost 7 bases, with 12 bases between them. CDR3 coding DNA: TGTGCCAGCAGTTACCGGGACGGGGGGCAGCCCCAGCATTTT. It encodes CASSYRDGGQPQHF.